This paragraph covers one TCR beta chain sequence. The record originates from a study of T cell changes during pregnancy in multiple sclerosis. Germline V gene lookup returns CDR1 KGHSH and CDR2 LQKENI. CDR3 size: 16 residues. Losses at the gene ends were 4 bases for V and 0 bases for J; bases not matched to a gene: 4. Clones were read by immunoSEQ multiplex PCR, and TCRdb kept only the in-frame ones, dropping some. The sample has about 40,000 clones, roughly 94% seen once; the top ten hold approximately 1.6%. The gene calls are TRBV18 and TRBJ1-3; 9 nucleotides agree with TRBD1. This receptor was obtained from a female donor with multiple sclerosis, enrolled in a pregnancy study. Sequences were derived from peripheral blood, sampled in the third trimester of pregnancy. The CDR3 DNA is TGTGCCAGCTCACACGGGACAGGGAGCTCTGGAAACACCATATATTTT. Protein: CASSHGTGSSGNTIYF.